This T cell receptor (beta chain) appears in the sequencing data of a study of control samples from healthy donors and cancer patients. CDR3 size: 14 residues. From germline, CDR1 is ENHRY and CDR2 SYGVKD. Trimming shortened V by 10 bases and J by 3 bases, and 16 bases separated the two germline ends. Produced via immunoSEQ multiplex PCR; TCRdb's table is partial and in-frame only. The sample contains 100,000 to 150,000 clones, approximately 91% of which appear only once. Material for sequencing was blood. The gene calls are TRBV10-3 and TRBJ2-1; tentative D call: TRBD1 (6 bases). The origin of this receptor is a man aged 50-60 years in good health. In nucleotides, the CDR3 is TGTGCCACCAGAGACAGGAGTAACTACAATGAGCAGTTCTTC. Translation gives CATRDRSNYNEQFF.